This TCR beta chain originates from a study of T cell changes during pregnancy in multiple sclerosis. Produced via immunoSEQ multiplex PCR; TCRdb's table is partial and in-frame only. The profile shows approximately 17,000 clones, 95% to 97% of them singletons. The CDR3 extends over 11 amino acids. Germline CDR1 and CDR2: SEHNR and FQNEAQ (reference sequence). V was shortened by 5 bases and J by 6 bases, with 7 bases between the two germline ends. This receptor was identified in a female donor with multiple sclerosis, enrolled in a pregnancy study. The sample was peripheral blood, taken in the third trimester of pregnancy. The J gene is TRBJ1-1, the V gene TRBV7-9, with unresolved D. The CDR3, as DNA: TGTGCCAGCAGCCCCGTCCCTGAAGCTTTCTTT. It is translated as CASSPVPEAFF.